A selection of T cell receptor beta chains follows, all from one sample in a study of CD8+ T cells in alopecia areata. Data came from immunoSEQ multiplex PCR; TCRdb stores just in-frame clones and leaves some out. This table holds about 110,000 clones, approximately 60% found once. Material: CD8+ T cells sorted from blood. These receptors came from a human donor in good health. Each CDR3 is given with its conserved first and last residue. D genes are given only for firm matches. Clone size is stated in some rows and not others, as once, few, many or a class when expanded.

abundance: .
j_gene: TRBJ2-2
v_gene: TRBV28
d_gene: TRBD1
CDR3aa: CASSLRTGIPNTGELFF
CDR3nt: TGTGCCAGCAGTTTACGGACAGGCATCCCGAACACCGGGGAGCTGTTTTTT

abundance: few
j_gene: TRBJ1-3
v_gene: TRBV19
d_gene: .
CDR3aa: CASSERHSGNTIYF
CDR3nt: TGTGCCAGTAGTGAAAGACATTCTGGAAACACCATATATTTT

abundance: once
j_gene: TRBJ2-1
v_gene: TRBV28
d_gene: TRBD1
CDR3aa: CASSLGTGGHEQFF
CDR3nt: TGTGCCAGCAGTTTAGGGACAGGGGGCCATGAGCAGTTCTTC

abundance: .
j_gene: TRBJ2-5
v_gene: TRBV30
d_gene: .
CDR3aa: CAWSDGGPALGTQYF
CDR3nt: TGTGCCTGGAGCGACGGTGGGCCCGCACTGGGGACCCAGTACTTC

abundance: few
j_gene: TRBJ1-2
v_gene: TRBV5-1
d_gene: .
CDR3aa: CASSPDNSDYGYTF
CDR3nt: TGCGCCAGCAGCCCCGACAATTCTGACTATGGCTACACCTTC

abundance: .
j_gene: TRBJ1-2
v_gene: TRBV29-1
d_gene: .
CDR3aa: CSATSGLNYGYTF
CDR3nt: TGCAGCGCTACCTCAGGGCTTAACTATGGCTACACCTTC

abundance: .
j_gene: TRBJ1-2
v_gene: TRBV6-1
d_gene: .
CDR3aa: CASSLSGYGYTF
CDR3nt: TGTGCCAGCAGTTTATCGGGCTATGGCTACACCTTC

abundance: .
j_gene: TRBJ2-6
v_gene: TRBV29-1
d_gene: .
CDR3aa: CSVVGTTPIGANVLTF
CDR3nt: TGCAGCGTTGTGGGGACCACCCCCATTGGGGCCAACGTCCTGACTTTC

abundance: few
j_gene: TRBJ1-1
v_gene: TRBV9
d_gene: .
CDR3aa: CASSVVAGTEAFF
CDR3nt: TGTGCCAGCAGCGTAGTGGCGGGCACTGAAGCTTTCTTT

abundance: .
j_gene: TRBJ2-5
v_gene: TRBV2
d_gene: .
CDR3aa: CASSEEVSTGQETQYF
CDR3nt: TGTGCCAGCAGTGAAGAGGTCAGCACTGGTCAAGAGACCCAGTACTTC

abundance: .
j_gene: TRBJ2-3
v_gene: TRBV6-5
d_gene: TRBD2
CDR3aa: CASSWTSGGADTQYF
CDR3nt: TGTGCCAGCAGTTGGACTAGCGGGGGGGCAGATACGCAGTATTTT

abundance: .
j_gene: TRBJ2-7
v_gene: TRBV15
d_gene: .
CDR3aa: CATSRDQAFEQYF
CDR3nt: TGTGCCACCAGCAGAGATCAAGCTTTTGAGCAGTACTTC

abundance: .
j_gene: TRBJ2-7
v_gene: TRBV4-2
d_gene: .
CDR3aa: CASSQDVIGVEQYF
CDR3nt: TGTGCCAGCAGCCAAGACGTGATCGGGGTTGAGCAGTACTTC

abundance: .
j_gene: TRBJ2-4
v_gene: TRBV4-1
d_gene: .
CDR3aa: CASSQGTPNLNIQYF
CDR3nt: TGCGCCAGCAGCCAAGGTACCCCCAACCTAAACATTCAGTACTTC

abundance: .
j_gene: TRBJ1-6
v_gene: TRBV2
d_gene: TRBD1
CDR3aa: CASSMGVGQVVNSPLHF
CDR3nt: TGTGCCAGCAGCATGGGAGTAGGACAGGTGGTAAATTCACCCCTCCACTTT

abundance: .
j_gene: TRBJ2-3
v_gene: TRBV29-1
d_gene: TRBD2
CDR3aa: CSVVPASGGRTDTQYF
CDR3nt: TGCAGCGTTGTCCCCGCTAGCGGGGGGCGCACAGATACGCAGTATTTT

abundance: .
j_gene: TRBJ2-7
v_gene: TRBV11-2
d_gene: .
CDR3aa: CASSLARSSYEQYF
CDR3nt: TGTGCCAGCAGCTTAGCCAGGTCCTCCTACGAGCAGTACTTC

abundance: .
j_gene: TRBJ1-5
v_gene: TRBV29-1
d_gene: .
CDR3aa: CSVEGGTGQPQHF
CDR3nt: TGCAGCGTCGAGGGGGGGACGGGCCAGCCCCAGCATTTT

abundance: .
j_gene: TRBJ2-2
v_gene: TRBV6-5
d_gene: TRBD1
CDR3aa: CASSYSQGAGTGELFF
CDR3nt: TGTGCCAGCAGTTACTCACAGGGGGCGGGTACCGGGGAGCTGTTTTTT

abundance: few
j_gene: TRBJ2-4
v_gene: TRBV4-3
d_gene: .
CDR3aa: CASSQAPGLEGNIQYF
CDR3nt: TGCGCCAGCAGCCAAGCGCCCGGCCTAGAGGGGAACATTCAGTACTTC

abundance: .
j_gene: TRBJ1-2
v_gene: TRBV5-6
d_gene: .
CDR3aa: CASSFDRFRFVYGYTF
CDR3nt: TGTGCCAGCAGCTTTGACAGGTTTAGATTCGTCTATGGCTACACCTTC

abundance: once
j_gene: TRBJ2-1
v_gene: TRBV4-3
d_gene: TRBD2
CDR3aa: CASSQDSGGGRYEQFF
CDR3nt: TGCGCCAGCAGCCAAGATAGTGGCGGGGGGCGGTATGAGCAGTTCTTC

abundance: .
j_gene: TRBJ1-1
v_gene: TRBV7-9
d_gene: .
CDR3aa: CASSELLGEQAFF
CDR3nt: TGTGCCAGCAGCGAACTGTTGGGAGAGCAAGCTTTCTTT

abundance: .
j_gene: TRBJ1-2
v_gene: TRBV14
d_gene: .
CDR3aa: CASSQSLAGYGYTF
CDR3nt: TGTGCCAGCAGCCAAAGCCTAGCGGGCTATGGCTACACCTTC

abundance: .
j_gene: TRBJ2-5
v_gene: TRBV28
d_gene: .
CDR3aa: CASRKVSTQWYQETQYF
CDR3nt: TGTGCCAGCAGGAAGGTATCAACTCAGTGGTACCAAGAGACCCAGTACTTC

abundance: .
j_gene: TRBJ2-7
v_gene: TRBV28
d_gene: TRBD1
CDR3aa: CASSPRTGVTEQYF
CDR3nt: TGTGCCAGCAGTCCGAGGACAGGGGTAACCGAGCAGTACTTC

abundance: .
j_gene: TRBJ2-3
v_gene: TRBV27
d_gene: .
CDR3aa: CASSFAQDTQYF
CDR3nt: TGTGCCAGCAGTTTTGCCCAAGATACGCAGTATTTT

abundance: .
j_gene: TRBJ2-5
v_gene: TRBV6-5
d_gene: TRBD1
CDR3aa: CASSYSGQQETQYF
CDR3nt: TGTGCCAGCAGTTACTCGGGACAGCAAGAGACCCAGTACTTC

abundance: .
j_gene: TRBJ2-5
v_gene: TRBV5-4
d_gene: .
CDR3aa: CASSSQSTQETQYF
CDR3nt: TGTGCCAGCAGCTCCCAGAGTACGCAAGAGACCCAGTACTTC

abundance: .
j_gene: TRBJ2-2
v_gene: TRBV13
d_gene: TRBD2
CDR3aa: CASSSGLANTGELFF
CDR3nt: TGTGCCAGCAGCTCGGGACTAGCGAACACCGGGGAGCTGTTTTTT

abundance: .
j_gene: TRBJ1-2
v_gene: TRBV25-1
d_gene: .
CDR3aa: CASSERGGLDRNPWGYTF
CDR3nt: TGTGCCAGCAGTGAGAGGGGGGGGCTCGACAGGAATCCTTGGGGCTACACCTTC

abundance: .
j_gene: TRBJ2-7
v_gene: TRBV9
d_gene: .
CDR3aa: CASSADLGGWEQYF
CDR3nt: TGTGCCAGCAGCGCCGACCTTGGGGGGTGGGAGCAGTACTTC

abundance: .
j_gene: TRBJ2-7
v_gene: TRBV7-8
d_gene: .
CDR3aa: CASSPPPGLEQYF
CDR3nt: TGTGCCAGCAGCCCCCCGCCGGGTCTCGAGCAGTACTTC

abundance: .
j_gene: TRBJ1-5
v_gene: TRBV19
d_gene: TRBD1
CDR3aa: CASIGTGGINQPQHF
CDR3nt: TGTGCCAGTATTGGGACAGGGGGCATCAATCAGCCCCAGCATTTT

abundance: .
j_gene: TRBJ2-5
v_gene: TRBV13
d_gene: TRBD1
CDR3aa: CASSLGQGAETQYF
CDR3nt: TGTGCCAGCAGCTTAGGACAGGGGGCAGAGACCCAGTACTTC

abundance: .
j_gene: TRBJ1-1
v_gene: TRBV30
d_gene: .
CDR3aa: CAWSSTAEAFF
CDR3nt: TGTGCCTGGAGTAGCACAGCTGAAGCTTTCTTT

abundance: .
j_gene: TRBJ1-6
v_gene: TRBV5-6
d_gene: .
CDR3aa: CASSFWSDHNSPLHF
CDR3nt: TGTGCCAGCAGCTTCTGGTCAGACCATAATTCACCCCTCCACTTT

abundance: few
j_gene: TRBJ2-7
v_gene: TRBV29-1
d_gene: TRBD1
CDR3aa: CSVRTGPGEQYF
CDR3nt: TGCAGCGTTCGGACAGGCCCGGGGGAGCAGTACTTC

abundance: .
j_gene: TRBJ1-1
v_gene: TRBV5-1
d_gene: .
CDR3aa: CASSLDQGWRNTEAFF
CDR3nt: TGCGCCAGCAGCTTGGATCAGGGGTGGCGGAACACTGAAGCTTTCTTT

abundance: .
j_gene: TRBJ1-6
v_gene: TRBV11-2
d_gene: .
CDR3aa: CASSSGQTDNSPLHF
CDR3nt: TGTGCCAGCAGCTCTGGACAGACGGATAATTCACCCCTCCACTTT

abundance: .
j_gene: TRBJ2-7
v_gene: TRBV28
d_gene: .
CDR3aa: CASSSPSAIRREQYF
CDR3nt: TGTGCCAGCAGTTCGCCTAGCGCCATAAGGAGGGAGCAGTACTTC

abundance: .
j_gene: TRBJ1-1
v_gene: TRBV29-1
d_gene: .
CDR3aa: CSVAGVWNTEAFF
CDR3nt: TGCAGCGTTGCAGGGGTTTGGAACACTGAAGCTTTCTTT

abundance: .
j_gene: TRBJ1-1
v_gene: TRBV29-1
d_gene: .
CDR3aa: CSVDSLDGVSDTEAFF
CDR3nt: TGCAGCGTTGACTCTCTCGACGGTGTAAGTGACACTGAAGCTTTCTTT

abundance: .
j_gene: TRBJ1-5
v_gene: TRBV13
d_gene: TRBD1
CDR3aa: CASSLGGTGDVAQHF
CDR3nt: TGTGCCAGCAGCTTAGGAGGGACAGGGGATGTAGCCCAGCATTTT

abundance: .
j_gene: TRBJ2-7
v_gene: TRBV7-6
d_gene: .
CDR3aa: CASSQSTGEQYF
CDR3nt: TGTGCCAGCAGCCAATCAACGGGCGAGCAGTACTTC

abundance: .
j_gene: TRBJ2-4
v_gene: TRBV6-5
d_gene: .
CDR3aa: CASSPDLGDIQYF
CDR3nt: TGTGCCAGCAGTCCGGACCTAGGGGACATTCAGTACTTC

abundance: .
j_gene: TRBJ1-5
v_gene: TRBV15
d_gene: TRBD1
CDR3aa: CATSHGQARGNQPQHF
CDR3nt: TGTGCCACCAGCCACGGACAGGCCCGGGGCAATCAGCCCCAGCATTTT

abundance: .
j_gene: TRBJ1-1
v_gene: TRBV5-1
d_gene: TRBD1
CDR3aa: CASSFGQGGLRDTEAFF
CDR3nt: TGCGCCAGCAGCTTCGGACAGGGTGGGCTAAGGGACACTGAAGCTTTCTTT

abundance: .
j_gene: TRBJ1-2
v_gene: TRBV2
d_gene: TRBD1
CDR3aa: CASSEGTVSYGYTF
CDR3nt: TGTGCCAGCAGCGAAGGGACAGTTTCCTATGGCTACACCTTC

abundance: .
j_gene: TRBJ2-7
v_gene: TRBV28
d_gene: .
CDR3aa: CASRPSPPWQAHSYEQYF
CDR3nt: TGTGCCAGCAGGCCATCTCCACCCTGGCAGGCCCACTCCTACGAGCAGTACTTC

abundance: .
j_gene: TRBJ1-5
v_gene: TRBV6-1
d_gene: .
CDR3aa: CASSEGSYYQPQHF
CDR3nt: TGTGCCAGCAGTGAAGGATCGTACTATCAGCCCCAGCATTTT

abundance: .
j_gene: TRBJ2-3
v_gene: TRBV4-2
d_gene: TRBD2
CDR3aa: CASSQALASGGADTQYF
CDR3nt: TGTGCCAGCAGCCAGGCCCTGGCTAGCGGGGGGGCAGATACGCAGTATTTT